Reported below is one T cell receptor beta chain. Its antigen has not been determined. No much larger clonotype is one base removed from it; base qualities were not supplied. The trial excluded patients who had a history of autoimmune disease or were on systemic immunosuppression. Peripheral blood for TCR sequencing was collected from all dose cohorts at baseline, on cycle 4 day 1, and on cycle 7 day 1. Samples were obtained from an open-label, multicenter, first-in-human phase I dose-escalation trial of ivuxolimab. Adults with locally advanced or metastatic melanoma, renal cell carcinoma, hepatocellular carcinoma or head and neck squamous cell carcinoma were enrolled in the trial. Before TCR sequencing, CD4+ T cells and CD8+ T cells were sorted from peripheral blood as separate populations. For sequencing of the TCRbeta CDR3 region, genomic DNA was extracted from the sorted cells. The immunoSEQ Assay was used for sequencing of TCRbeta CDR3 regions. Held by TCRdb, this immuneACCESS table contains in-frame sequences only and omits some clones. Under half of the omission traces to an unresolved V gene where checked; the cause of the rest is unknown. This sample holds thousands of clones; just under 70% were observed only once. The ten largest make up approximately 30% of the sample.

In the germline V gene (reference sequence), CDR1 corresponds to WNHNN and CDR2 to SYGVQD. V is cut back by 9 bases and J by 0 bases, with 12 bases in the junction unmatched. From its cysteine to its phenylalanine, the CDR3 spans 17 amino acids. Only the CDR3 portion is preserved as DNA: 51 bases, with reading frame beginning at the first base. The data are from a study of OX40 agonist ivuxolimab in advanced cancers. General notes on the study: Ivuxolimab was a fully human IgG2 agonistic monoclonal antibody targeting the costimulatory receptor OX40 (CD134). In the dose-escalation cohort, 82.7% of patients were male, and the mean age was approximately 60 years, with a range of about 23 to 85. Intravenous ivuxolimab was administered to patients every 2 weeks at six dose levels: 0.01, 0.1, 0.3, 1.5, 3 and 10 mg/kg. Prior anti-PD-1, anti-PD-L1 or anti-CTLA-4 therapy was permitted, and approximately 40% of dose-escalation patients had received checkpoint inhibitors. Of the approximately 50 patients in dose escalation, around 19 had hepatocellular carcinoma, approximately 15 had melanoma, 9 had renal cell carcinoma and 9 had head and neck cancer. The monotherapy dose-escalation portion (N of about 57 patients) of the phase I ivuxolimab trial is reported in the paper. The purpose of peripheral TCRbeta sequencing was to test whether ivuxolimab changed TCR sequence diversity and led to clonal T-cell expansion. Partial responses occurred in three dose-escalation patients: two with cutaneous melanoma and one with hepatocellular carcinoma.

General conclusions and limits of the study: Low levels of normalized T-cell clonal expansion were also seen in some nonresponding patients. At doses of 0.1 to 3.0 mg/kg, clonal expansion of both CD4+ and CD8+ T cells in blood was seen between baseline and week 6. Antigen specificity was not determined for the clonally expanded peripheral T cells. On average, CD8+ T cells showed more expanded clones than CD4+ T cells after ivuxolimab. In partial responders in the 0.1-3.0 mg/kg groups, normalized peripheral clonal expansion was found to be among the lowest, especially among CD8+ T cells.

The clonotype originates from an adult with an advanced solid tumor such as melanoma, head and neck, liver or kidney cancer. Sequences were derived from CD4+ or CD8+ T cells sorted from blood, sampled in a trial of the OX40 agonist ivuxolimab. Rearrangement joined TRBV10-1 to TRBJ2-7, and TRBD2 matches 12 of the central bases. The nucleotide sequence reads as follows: TGCGCCAGTAGGACTAGCGGGACTGCTAACCTCTCCTACGAGCAGTACTTC. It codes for CASRTSGTANLSYEQYF.